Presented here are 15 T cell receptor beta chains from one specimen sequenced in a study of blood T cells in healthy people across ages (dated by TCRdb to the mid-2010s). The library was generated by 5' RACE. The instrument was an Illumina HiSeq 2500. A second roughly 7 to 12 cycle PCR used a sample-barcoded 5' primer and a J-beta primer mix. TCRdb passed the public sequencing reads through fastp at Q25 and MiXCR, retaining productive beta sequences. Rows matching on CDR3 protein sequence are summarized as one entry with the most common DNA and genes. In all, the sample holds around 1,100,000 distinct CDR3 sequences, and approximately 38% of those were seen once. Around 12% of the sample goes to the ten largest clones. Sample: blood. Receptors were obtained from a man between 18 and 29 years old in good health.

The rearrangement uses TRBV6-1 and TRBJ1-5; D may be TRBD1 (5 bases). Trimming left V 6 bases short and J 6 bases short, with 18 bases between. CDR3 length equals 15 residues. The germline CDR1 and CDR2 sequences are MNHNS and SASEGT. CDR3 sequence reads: CASRPGRDLGQPQHF. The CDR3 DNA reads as TGTGCCAGCAGACCGGGACGGGATCTAGGTCAGCCCCAGCATTTT.

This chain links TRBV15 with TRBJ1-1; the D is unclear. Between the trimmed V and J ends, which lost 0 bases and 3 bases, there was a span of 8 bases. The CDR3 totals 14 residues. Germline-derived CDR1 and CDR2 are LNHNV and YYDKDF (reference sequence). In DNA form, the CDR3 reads TGTGCCACCAGCAGAGATCGCGTCGACACTGAAGCTTTCTTT. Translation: CATSRDRVDTEAFF.

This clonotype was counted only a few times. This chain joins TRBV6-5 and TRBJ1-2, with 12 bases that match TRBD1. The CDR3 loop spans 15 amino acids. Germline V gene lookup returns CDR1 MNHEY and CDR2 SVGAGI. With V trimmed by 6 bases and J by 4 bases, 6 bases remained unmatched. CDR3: CASREGTGGSYGYTF. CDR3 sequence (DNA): TGTGCCAGCAGGGAAGGGACAGGGGGCAGCTATGGCTACACCTTC.

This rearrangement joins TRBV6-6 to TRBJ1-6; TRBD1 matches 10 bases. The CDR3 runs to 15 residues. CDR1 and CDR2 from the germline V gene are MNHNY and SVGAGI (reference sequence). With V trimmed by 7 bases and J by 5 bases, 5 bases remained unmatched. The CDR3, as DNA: TGTGCCAGCATTCGGGACAGGGGAGATAATTCACCCCTCCACTTT. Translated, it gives CASIRDRGDNSPLHF.

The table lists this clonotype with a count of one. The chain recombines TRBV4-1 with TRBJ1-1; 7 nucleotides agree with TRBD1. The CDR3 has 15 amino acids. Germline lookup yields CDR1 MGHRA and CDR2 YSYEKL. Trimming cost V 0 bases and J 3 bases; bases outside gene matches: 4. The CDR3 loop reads CASSQDQGGDTEAFF. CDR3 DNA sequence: TGCGCCAGCAGCCAAGATCAGGGGGGCGACACTGAAGCTTTCTTT.

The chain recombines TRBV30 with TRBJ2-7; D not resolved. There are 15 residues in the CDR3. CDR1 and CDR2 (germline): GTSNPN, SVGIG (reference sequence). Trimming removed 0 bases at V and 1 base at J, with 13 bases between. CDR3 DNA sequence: TGTGCCTGGAGTGTACGTCGGAAGGTTTCCTACGAGCAGTACTTC. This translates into CAWSVRRKVSYEQYF.

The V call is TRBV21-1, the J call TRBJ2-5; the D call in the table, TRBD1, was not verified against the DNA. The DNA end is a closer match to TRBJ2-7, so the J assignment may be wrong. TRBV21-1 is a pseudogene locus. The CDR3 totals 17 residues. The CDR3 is CASSTKSRTGVPYEQYF. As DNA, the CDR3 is TGTGCCAGCAGCACCAAAAGCAGGACAGGTGTCCCGTACGAGCAGTACTTC.

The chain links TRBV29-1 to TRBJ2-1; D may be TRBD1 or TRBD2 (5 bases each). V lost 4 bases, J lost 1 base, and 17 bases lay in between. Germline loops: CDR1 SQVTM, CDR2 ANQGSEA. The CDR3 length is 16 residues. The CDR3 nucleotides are TGCAGCGTTGTGGGGGAACGGTCATTGTCCTACAATGAGCAGTTCTTC. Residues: CSVVGERSLSYNEQFF.

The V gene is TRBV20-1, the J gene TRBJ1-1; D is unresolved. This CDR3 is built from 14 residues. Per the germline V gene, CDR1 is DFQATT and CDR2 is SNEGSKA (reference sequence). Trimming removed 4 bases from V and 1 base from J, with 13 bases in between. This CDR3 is CSAIFAPTNTEAFF. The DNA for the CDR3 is TGCAGTGCTATCTTCGCACCCACGAACACTGAAGCTTTCTTT.

CDR3 bases: TGCAGTGCTACACCCGGGACGGCTGATGCCACTGAAGCTTTCTTT. The encoded protein is CSATPGTADATEAFF. The chain recombines TRBV20-1 with TRBJ1-1, with D possibly being TRBD1 (5 bases). The CDR3 is 15 residues long. Germline CDR1 reads DFQATT; CDR2 reads SNEGSKA (reference sequence). V gave up 4 bases and J gave up 4 bases, with 19 bases separating them.

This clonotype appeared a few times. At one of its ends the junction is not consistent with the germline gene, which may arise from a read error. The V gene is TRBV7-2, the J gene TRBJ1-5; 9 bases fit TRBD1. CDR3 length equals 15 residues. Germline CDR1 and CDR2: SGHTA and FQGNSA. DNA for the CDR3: TGTGCCAGCAGCTTTAGACAGGGGGGCAATCAGCCACAGCATTTT. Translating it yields CASSFRQGGNQPQHF.

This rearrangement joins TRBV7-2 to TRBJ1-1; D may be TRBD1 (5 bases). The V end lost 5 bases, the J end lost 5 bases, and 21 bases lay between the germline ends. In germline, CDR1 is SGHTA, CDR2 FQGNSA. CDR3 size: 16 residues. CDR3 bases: TGTGCCAGCAGCCCAAGGGTGGGCCAGGGTGGAACTGAAGCTTTCTTT. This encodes CASSPRVGQGGTEAFF.

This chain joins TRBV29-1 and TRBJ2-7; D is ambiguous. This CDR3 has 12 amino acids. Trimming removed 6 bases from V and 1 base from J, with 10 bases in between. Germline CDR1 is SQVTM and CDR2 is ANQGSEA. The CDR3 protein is CSVLDGSYEQYF. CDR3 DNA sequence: TGCAGCGTCTTGGACGGTTCCTACGAGCAGTACTTC.

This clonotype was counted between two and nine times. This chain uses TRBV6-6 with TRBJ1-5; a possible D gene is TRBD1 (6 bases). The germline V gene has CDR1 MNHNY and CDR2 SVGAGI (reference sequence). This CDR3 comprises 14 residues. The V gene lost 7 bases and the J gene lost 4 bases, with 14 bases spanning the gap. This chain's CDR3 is CASTPDRRNQPQHF. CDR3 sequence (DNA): TGTGCCAGCACTCCGGACAGAAGGAATCAGCCCCAGCATTTT.

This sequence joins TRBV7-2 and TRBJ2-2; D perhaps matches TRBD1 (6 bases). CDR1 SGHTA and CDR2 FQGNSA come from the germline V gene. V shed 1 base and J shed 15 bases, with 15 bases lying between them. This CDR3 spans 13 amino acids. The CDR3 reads CASSLVISGQLFF. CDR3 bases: TGTGCCAGCAGCTTAGTCATCTCCGGACAGTTGTTTTTT.